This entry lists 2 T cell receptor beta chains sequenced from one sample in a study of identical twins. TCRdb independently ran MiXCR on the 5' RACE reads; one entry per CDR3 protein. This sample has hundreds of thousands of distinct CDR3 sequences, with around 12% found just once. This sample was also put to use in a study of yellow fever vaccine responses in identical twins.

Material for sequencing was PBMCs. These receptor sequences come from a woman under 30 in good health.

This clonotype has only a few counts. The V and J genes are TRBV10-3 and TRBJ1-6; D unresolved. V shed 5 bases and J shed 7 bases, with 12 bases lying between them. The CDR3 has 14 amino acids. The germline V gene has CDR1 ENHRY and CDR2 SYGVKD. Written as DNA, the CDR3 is TGTGCCATCAGTCAACAAGAAGCAAATTCACCCCTCCACTTT. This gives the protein CAISQQEANSPLHF.

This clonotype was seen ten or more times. Here the CDR3 DNA reads TGTGCCAGCAGCCGTAGGACTAGCGGGATCGGTGAGCAGTTCTTC. Protein: CASSRRTSGIGEQFF. This chain joins TRBV7-2 and TRBJ2-1; 12 bases fit TRBD2. The CDR3 runs to 15 residues. Germline V gene sequence: CDR1 SGHTA, CDR2 FQGNSA. Trimming took 5 bases from V and 9 from J; bases not matched to a gene: 8. Full variable domain (outside the CDR3, taken from reference TRBV7-2 and TRBJ2-1): GAGVSQSPSNKVTEKGKDVELRCDPISGHTALYWYRQSLGQGLEFLIYFQGNSAPDKSGLPSDRFSAERTGGSVSTLTIQRTQQEDSAVYLCASSRRTSGIGEQFFGPGTRLTVL.